Detailed here is one T cell receptor (beta chain). The target antigen is unknown. The sample originates from a study of OX40 agonist ivuxolimab in advanced cancers. For the study at large: Previous treatment with anti-PD-1, anti-PD-L1 or anti-CTLA-4 therapy was allowed; about 44% had received some. There were three patients with partial responses, one having hepatocellular carcinoma and two cutaneous melanoma.

The repertoire was sequenced with immunoSEQ multiplex PCR; TCRdb's copy has only in-frame clones and lacks some. This table has approximately 60,000 clones, approximately 84% appearing once. No patient had autoimmune disease or received systemic immunosuppression. Whole-study results and caveats: Averaged across samples, CD8+ T cells carried more expanded clones than CD4+ did.

The source of this sequence is an adult with an advanced solid tumor such as melanoma, head and neck, liver or kidney cancer. Sequencing used CD4+ or CD8+ T cells sorted from blood, obtained in a trial of the OX40 agonist ivuxolimab.

As DNA, the CDR3 is TGCGCCAGCAGCCCCTCTGACTCTGGAAACACCATATATTTT. It encodes CASSPSDSGNTIYF. The gene calls are TRBV5-1 and TRBJ1-3; D ambiguous. This CDR3 region has 14 residues. Germline-derived CDR1 and CDR2 are SGHRS and YFSETQ. The V gene lost 4 bases and the J gene lost 0 bases, with 8 bases spanning the gap.